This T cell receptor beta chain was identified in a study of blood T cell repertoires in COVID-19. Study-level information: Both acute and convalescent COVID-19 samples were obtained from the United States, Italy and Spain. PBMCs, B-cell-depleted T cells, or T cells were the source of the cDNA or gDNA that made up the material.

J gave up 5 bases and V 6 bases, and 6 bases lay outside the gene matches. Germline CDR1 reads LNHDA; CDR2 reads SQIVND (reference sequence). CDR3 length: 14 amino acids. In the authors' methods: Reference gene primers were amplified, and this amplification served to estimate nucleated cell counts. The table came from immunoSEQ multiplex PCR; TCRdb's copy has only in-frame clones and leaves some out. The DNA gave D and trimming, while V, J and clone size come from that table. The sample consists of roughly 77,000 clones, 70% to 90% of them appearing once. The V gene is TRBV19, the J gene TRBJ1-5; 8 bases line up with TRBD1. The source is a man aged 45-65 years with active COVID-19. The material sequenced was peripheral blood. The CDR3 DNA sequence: TGTGCCAGTAGATCAGGACAGGGATATCAGCCCCAGCATTTT. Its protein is CASRSGQGYQPQHF. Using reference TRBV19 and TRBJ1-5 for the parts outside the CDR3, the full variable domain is DGGITQSPKYLFRKEGQNVTLSCEQNLNHDAMYWYRQDPGQGLRLIYYSQIVNDFQKGDIAEGYSVSREKKESFPLTVTSAQKNPTAFYLCASRSGQGYQPQHFGDGTRLSIL.